This T cell receptor (beta chain) was captured by sequencing in a study of blood T cell repertoires in COVID-19. Study-level information: Whether acute or convalescent, the COVID-19 samples came from the United States, Italy and Spain. From T cells, B-cell-depleted T cells, or PBMCs came the material, which was cDNA or gDNA.

Sequenced by immunoSEQ multiplex PCR; TCRdb stores in-frame clones only, minus some. Of approximately 210,000 clones detected, about 83% appear once; the ten largest clones hold roughly 2.9%. The TCR originated in a middle-aged man with active or convalescent COVID-19. The sample comprised peripheral blood.

The CDR3 protein is CASSLVARGGEQFF. CDR3 coding DNA: TGTGCCAGCAGCTTAGTAGCCCGAGGAGGTGAGCAGTTCTTC. The chain employs TRBV7-9 and TRBJ2-1; a weak D match, TRBD2 (5 bases). Trimming left V 1 base short and J 9 bases short, with 13 bases between. Germline V lookup: CDR1 SEHNR, CDR2 FQNEAQ (reference sequence). The CDR3 sequence is 14 residues long.